This T cell receptor (beta chain) is from a study of blood T cell repertoires in COVID-19. Study summary: Samples of COVID-19 (acute and convalescent) were obtained from the United States, Italy and Spain. PBMCs, B-cell-depleted T cells, or T cells provided the cDNA or gDNA that made up the material.

Per the study methods: Scientists estimated how many nucleated cells there were by amplifying reference gene primers. Using immunoSEQ multiplex PCR, the repertoire was profiled, and TCRdb retains in-frame clones only, with some absent. Clone size and the V and J calls come from that table; the DNA yielded D and trimming. The sample contains around 210,000 clones, around 81% of which appear only once. The material sequenced was peripheral blood. This sequence was found in a woman between 65 and 79 years old with acute or convalescent COVID-19.

The CDR3 sequence: CATSSPRGTGEETQYF. The CDR3 region has the DNA TGTGCCACCAGCAGCCCGAGGGGGACAGGGGAAGAGACCCAGTACTTC. This chain links TRBV15 with TRBJ2-5; 10 bases align to TRBD1. The V gene's germline CDR1 is LNHNV and CDR2 YYDKDF (reference sequence). The CDR3 consists of 16 residues. Trimming cost V 3 bases and J 3 bases; bases outside gene matches: 7.